This T cell receptor beta chain emerged from a study of T cell responses to AZD1222 COVID-19 vaccine. Study conclusions and caveats: Targeting of unmutated variant regions was reportedly seen in nearly half of spike-specific TCRs. Along spike, vaccine-associated CD4 TCRs were found throughout, with dominance at 160-218 and 743-854. With two AZD1222 doses given, Spike-specific TCR breadth and depth both rose.

Sequenced by immunoSEQ multiplex PCR; TCRdb stores in-frame clones only, minus some. The sample has tens of thousands of clones, 85% to 95% seen once. Comments on this clone: Its antigen is not known.

CDR3 size: 13 residues. From germline, CDR1 is SGHTA and CDR2 FQGNSA. Deletions cut 5 bases from V and 1 base from J, with 8 bases between. J is TRBJ1-1 and V is TRBV7-2; D ambiguous. The sequences come from peripheral blood, collected on day 0 of MenACWY control vaccination. This receptor was identified in an adult in good health. The CDR3: CASSRAGNTEAFF. In nucleotides, the CDR3 is TGTGCCAGCAGCAGGGCGGGGAACACTGAAGCTTTCTTT.